The rows below give T cell receptor beta chains drawn from one sample of a study of T cell responses to AZD1222 COVID-19 vaccine. Sequencing was performed with immunoSEQ multiplex PCR; in TCRdb, only in-frame clones are kept and a portion is missing. The sample gives fewer than 250,000 clones, about 93% of which show up once; roughly 1% is in the top ten. The sample consisted of peripheral blood, taken on day 0 of MenACWY control vaccination. The receptors originated from an adult in good health. CDR3s include the opening cysteine and the closing phenylalanine or tryptophan. Each record gives: J gene, V gene, clone size, D gene, CDR3 DNA, CDR3 protein. D genes are given only for firm matches. The listing skips clone size in some rows; elsewhere it reads once, few, many or a size class.

TRBJ1-6	TRBV3-1/TRBV3-2	NA	NA	TGTGCCAGCAGCCAAGATGCCCTGTATAATTCACCCCTCCACTTT	CASSQDALYNSPLHF
TRBJ2-7	TRBV7-2	NA	TRBD1	TGTGCCAGCAGCCTACAGGGGGCGATCAACGAGCAGTACTTC	CASSLQGAINEQYF
TRBJ2-1	TRBV7-9	once	NA	TGTGCCAGCAGCTCATCAGGAAATGAGCAGTTCTTC	CASSSSGNEQFF
TRBJ1-2	TRBV5-4	NA	NA	TGTGCCAGCAGCGCGCGCAGGGGCCCTTTGGATGGCTACACCTTC	CASSARRGPLDGYTF
TRBJ1-2	TRBV2	few	NA	TGTGCCAGCAATCGACCCCAGTCGCCGTCTAACTATGGCTACACCTTC	CASNRPQSPSNYGYTF
TRBJ2-7	TRBV3-1/TRBV3-2	NA	NA	TGTGCCAGCAGCAGGGAACATTTCTACGAGCAGTACTTC	CASSREHFYEQYF
TRBJ1-4	TRBV19	NA	NA	TGTGCCAGTAACAGGGAAAGGGAAAAACTGTTTTTT	CASNREREKLFF
TRBJ1-1	TRBV29-1	NA	NA	TGCAGCGTCGACCCGGGACAACAGAACACTGAAGCTTTCTTT	CSVDPGQQNTEAFF
TRBJ2-5	TRBV11-2	NA	TRBD2	TGTGCCAGCAGCTTGACTAGCGGGGGGCTAGGGGAGACCCAGTACTTC	CASSLTSGGLGETQYF
TRBJ1-1	TRBV5-1	NA	NA	TGCGCCAGCAGCTTGGGGGGACAGAACACTGAAGCTTTCTTT	CASSLGGQNTEAFF
TRBJ1-4	TRBV4-1	NA	NA	TGCGCCAGCAGCCAAGAAACTGACCGGTTGGAGAAACTGTTTTTT	CASSQETDRLEKLFF
TRBJ1-1	TRBV11-2	NA	NA	TGTGCCAGCAGCTTGGCAGGTGGCACTGAAGCTTTCTTT	CASSLAGGTEAFF
TRBJ1-2	TRBV27	NA	NA	TGTGCCATCTACCCCTATAGGGACCCAATCCTTCATCACTATGGCTACACCTTC	CAIYPYRDPILHHYGYTF
TRBJ1-1	TRBV4-2	once	NA	TGTGCCAGCAGCCAAGATAGAGGAAACACTGAAGCTTTCTTT	CASSQDRGNTEAFF
TRBJ1-5	TRBV6-5	NA	NA	TGTGCCAGCAGGTTTGGGCCAGATCAGCCCCAGCATTTT	CASRFGPDQPQHF
TRBJ1-2	TRBV28	NA	NA	TGTGCCAGCAGGCTCGCAGGCAGGGGCCCCTATGGCTACACCTTC	CASRLAGRGPYGYTF
TRBJ1-2	TRBV12-3/TRBV12-4	NA	NA	TGTGCCAGCAGTTCGGGATTCCTATACACCTTC	CASSSGFLYTF
TRBJ2-1	TRBV6-5	NA	TRBD2	TGTGCCAGCAGTCCGCGGGGGTTCTCCTACAATGAGCAGTTCTTC	CASSPRGFSYNEQFF
TRBJ1-2	TRBV6-6	few	NA	TGTGCCAGCAGGAGGGACATTTCTAACTATGGCTACACCTTC	CASRRDISNYGYTF
TRBJ2-7	TRBV5-1	NA	NA	TGCGCCAGCAGCCCGTCCGGGGCCCGTAGTGACGAGCAGTACTTC	CASSPSGARSDEQYF
TRBJ1-5	TRBV4-2	NA	TRBD1	TGTGCCAGCAGCCAAGAAAGGTTCGGGACAGGCGGCAATCAGCCCCAGCATTTT	CASSQERFGTGGNQPQHF
TRBJ1-5	TRBV5-4	NA	TRBD1	TGTGCCAGCAGCTGGACAGGGCTTAGCAATCAGCCCCAGCATTTT	CASSWTGLSNQPQHF
TRBJ2-1	TRBV13	NA	NA	TGTGCCAGCGCCGGACCAAAGACCTACAATGAGCAGTTCTTC	CASAGPKTYNEQFF
TRBJ2-3	TRBV5-1	NA	NA	TGCGCCAGCAGCCCCGGACCATCCACAGATACGCAGTATTTT	CASSPGPSTDTQYF
TRBJ2-5	TRBV18	NA	NA	TGTGCCAGCTCACCACCCGGAGCGGTTCAAGAGACCCAGTACTTC	CASSPPGAVQETQYF
TRBJ1-6	TRBV5-4	NA	NA	TGTGCCAGCAGCCCCCGTGGGGCGCGGAATTCACCCCTCCACTTT	CASSPRGARNSPLHF
TRBJ2-7	TRBV9	NA	TRBD2	TGTGCCAGCAGCGTAGGACTAGCGGACCCGGTGCAGTACTTC	CASSVGLADPVQYF
TRBJ2-1	TRBV9	NA	NA	TGTGCCAGCAGCATTACCCCTTCGGGGTACAATGAGCAGTTCTTC	CASSITPSGYNEQFF
TRBJ1-2	TRBV6-2/TRBV6-3	NA	NA	TGTGCCAGCAGTTCTCAGGGGTACTATGGCTACACCTTC	CASSSQGYYGYTF
TRBJ2-2	TRBV7-2	NA	NA	TGTGCCAGCAGCTTAGGAGGTGCAGGGAGGGGGGCCGGGGAGCTGTTTTTT	CASSLGGAGRGAGELFF
TRBJ2-2	TRBV6-1	NA	TRBD1	TGTGCCAGCAGTGAAGCCCACGGGACAGGGAGAACCGGGGAGCTGTTTTTT	CASSEAHGTGRTGELFF
TRBJ2-4	TRBV5-1	NA	NA	TGCGCCAGCAGCTTGGGGACGGCCAAAAACATTCAGTACTTC	CASSLGTAKNIQYF
TRBJ1-1	TRBV29-1	NA	NA	TGCAGCGCCCTGGCCCCAGGTCGGCTAGAAGCTTTCTTT	CSALAPGRLEAFF
TRBJ1-2	TRBV9	NA	NA	TGTGCCAGCAGCCAGGGCCCGTATGGCTACACCTTC	CASSQGPYGYTF
TRBJ2-7	TRBV7-9	NA	TRBD1	TGTGCCAGCTCCCGACAGGGTGGGGGCCCCTACGAGCAGTACTTC	CASSRQGGGPYEQYF
TRBJ2-7	TRBV7-2	NA	NA	TGTGCCAGCCGCCGGGCCGGGACCCAAACCTACGAGCAGTACTTC	CASRRAGTQTYEQYF
TRBJ1-3	TRBV7-2	NA	NA	TGTGCCAGCAGCTTAATACCGGGACTACCAGGAAACACCATATATTTT	CASSLIPGLPGNTIYF
TRBJ1-1	TRBV28	once	NA	TGTGCCAGCAGTTTATGGACTGGGGCCCAGCCCACTGAAGCTTTCTTT	CASSLWTGAQPTEAFF